This T cell receptor beta chain came from a study of T cells in Graves' hyperthyroidism and ophthalmopathy. Study observations and caveats: Stable hyperthyroidism and ophthalmopathy were separated using 13 V-J signatures. Most clonotypes expanded in the thyroid (above 0.001) were also present in blood.

Amplification of TCR beta CDR3 regions used RNA as the template. An initial round of RT-PCR targeting the TCR CDR3 relied on the HTBI primer set. TCRdb independently ran MiXCR on the multiplex PCR reads; one entry per CDR3 protein. The sample lists about half a million distinct CDR3 sequences, 22% occurring once. This clonotype was seen a handful of times. Its antigen is as yet unknown. Exclusions: uncontrolled infection, other autoimmune disease, pregnancy, lactation. Germline V gene lookup returns CDR1 GTSNPN and CDR2 SVGIG (reference sequence). Trimming took 0 bases from V and 6 from J, leaving 18 bases between them. This CDR3 is built from 16 residues.

The TCR was taken from a woman aged 65 to 85 with Graves' ophthalmopathy. The chain employs TRBV30 and TRBJ2-1, with D perhaps matching TRBD1 or TRBD2 (5 bases each). The sequenced sample was blood. CDR3: CAWSVSELVRGNEQFF. The CDR3 DNA sequence: TGTGCCTGGAGTGTTTCAGAATTGGTGAGGGGCAATGAGCAGTTCTTC.